This T cell receptor (beta chain) was obtained from a study of blood T cell repertoires in COVID-19. The CDR3 is made up of 15 amino acids. V was pared by 5 bases and J by 0 bases, with 11 bases between. Germline V CDR1 and CDR2: SGHTA, FQGNSA. How the authors handled the data: Quantification of nucleated cells was approximated via reference gene primer amplification. The protocol was immunoSEQ multiplex PCR, while the TCRdb copy is restricted to in-frame clones and leaves out a portion. D and trimming were read from the DNA, whereas the V and J calls and clone size are those reported in that table. The table shows around 250,000 clones, with around 86% occurring only once.

The receptor was derived from a woman aged 25 to 39 with active or convalescent COVID-19. The rearrangement joins TRBV7-2 to TRBJ1-3; D unresolved. Material for sequencing was peripheral blood. CDR3 residues: CASSPNEVSGNTIYF. The CDR3 nucleotides read TGTGCCAGCAGCCCAAATGAGGTCTCTGGAAACACCATATATTTT.